The entry below describes one TCR beta chain. Amplification targeted TCR beta CDR3 regions from RNA transcripts. During a first-round RT-PCR of the TCR CDR3, the HTBI primer set was used. TCRdb called the multiplex PCR reads again in MiXCR, with one record for every CDR3 protein. Among 490,000 or so distinct CDR3 sequences, 46% were seen once, and the ten largest hold around two fifths. These data come from a study of T cells in Graves' hyperthyroidism and ophthalmopathy. The CDR3 has 12 amino acids. Between the trimmed V and J ends, which lost 6 bases and 3 bases, there was a span of 12 bases. From germline, CDR1 is DFQATT and CDR2 SNEGSKA (reference sequence).

The clonotype comes from an adult woman with Graves' disease, either hyperthyroidism or ophthalmopathy (not recorded which). The rearrangement joins TRBV20-1 to TRBJ2-7; possibly TRBD2 for D (5 bases). The sequencing input was peripheral blood or thyroid tissue (not recorded which). This CDR3 reads CSAPARGYEQYF. CDR3 bases: TGCAGTGCCCCCGCCCGGGGCTACGAGCAGTACTTC.